These T cell receptor beta chains were read from a single sample in a study of blood T cells in healthy people across ages. TCRdb independently ran MiXCR on the 5' RACE reads; one entry per CDR3 protein. The sample carries 1.5 million to 2 million distinct CDR3 sequences, approximately 30% recorded once. The sequencing sample was made of blood. All receptors come from a woman aged 25 to 39 in good health. Both conserved end residues are part of each CDR3. The D gene is left open where the match is weak. Expanded clones are given a class, and other clones once, few, many or no size at all.

abundance	v_gene	d_gene	j_gene	CDR3aa	CDR3nt
-	TRBV7-6	TRBD1	TRBJ2-7	CASSHTGAYEQYF	TGTGCCAGCAGTCACACAGGGGCCTACGAGCAGTACTTC
-	TRBV29-1	-	TRBJ1-1	CSVHKGSSVTEAFF	TGCAGCGTTCATAAGGGGAGTTCGGTCACTGAAGCTTTCTTT
few	TRBV6-1	-	TRBJ1-1	CASRKDGTMNTEAFF	TGTGCCAGCAGAAAAGACGGCACCATGAACACTGAAGCTTTCTTT
few	TRBV10-3	-	TRBJ2-1	CAISEVRTQFF	TGTGCCATCAGTGAGGTCCGGACACAGTTCTTC
many	TRBV5-1	-	TRBJ1-5	CASSLGSDQPQHF	TGTGCCAGCAGCTTAGGAAGCGATCAGCCCCAGCATTTT
-	TRBV20-1	TRBD2	TRBJ2-1	CSARDQSGGGNEQFF	TGCAGTGCTAGAGATCAAAGCGGGGGGGGCAATGAGCAGTTCTTC
few	TRBV20-1	-	TRBJ2-6	CSASRDNSGANVLTF	TGCAGTGCTAGTCGAGACAACTCTGGGGCCAACGTCCTGACTTTC
-	TRBV7-3	-	TRBJ2-5	CATWSRETQYF	TGTGCCACCTGGTCTCGGGAGACCCAGTACTTC
-	TRBV12-3/TRBV12-4	TRBD2	TRBJ2-5	CVSSLMTSGGKETQYF	TGTGTCAGCAGTTTAATGACTAGCGGGGGGAAGGAGACCCAGTACTTC
-	TRBV6-1	-	TRBJ2-4	CASSGTVAGAFEQYF	TGTGCCAGCAGTGGAACGGTGGCAGGGGCCTTTGAGCAGTACTTC
-	TRBV5-1	-	TRBJ2-3	CASSYFRATSLTQYF	TGCGCCAGCAGTTATTTTCGTGCGACTAGTCTTACGCAGTATTTT
-	TRBV5-1	-	TRBJ2-1	CASTLRGGTTGNEQFF	TGCGCCAGCACCTTGAGGGGAGGCACGACGGGCAATGAGCAGTTCTTC
once	TRBV12-3/TRBV12-4	TRBD2	TRBJ2-3	CASRGLAGTDMQYF	TGTGCCAGCAGGGGACTAGCGGGCACAGATATGCAGTATTTT
few	TRBV5-1	-	TRBJ2-7	CASSLVGGDSSIYEQYF	TGCGCCAGCAGCTTGGTAGGGGGTGATTCCTCGATCTACGAGCAGTACTTC
few	TRBV18	-	TRBJ1-1	CASAAGVNTEAFF	TGTGCCAGCGCTGCCGGGGTTAACACTGAAGCTTTCTTT
-	TRBV12-3/TRBV12-4	TRBD2	TRBJ2-7	CASSLERTSGNYEQYF	TGTGCCAGCAGCCTCGAAAGGACTAGCGGAAACTACGAGCAGTACTTC
few	TRBV5-1	-	TRBJ1-2	CASSLVSGPNYGYTF	TGCGCCAGCAGCTTGGTGTCGGGACCAAACTATGGCTACACCTTC
-	TRBV9	-	TRBJ1-2	CASSRLGGLLVGYTF	TGTGCCAGCAGCCGATTAGGGGGACTTCTTGTAGGCTACACCTTC
-	TRBV20-1	TRBD2	TRBJ2-1	CSASSGTSGPWEQFF	TGCAGTGCCTCCTCCGGGACTAGCGGACCGTGGGAGCAGTTCTTC
once	TRBV5-1	-	TRBJ2-2	CASSFDQNTGELFF	TGCGCCAGCAGCTTCGATCAGAACACCGGGGAGCTGTTTTTT
many	TRBV10-3	-	TRBJ2-5	CATRIAFRETQYF	TGTGCCACCCGAATAGCCTTTAGGGAGACCCAGTACTTC
-	TRBV5-1	TRBD1	TRBJ1-1	CASSLAVAGGGTEAFF	TGCGCCAGCAGCTTGGCCGTTGCAGGGGGCGGGACTGAAGCTTTCTTT
few	TRBV20-1	TRBD2	TRBJ2-7	CSARGGSRGYEQYF	TGCAGTGCTAGAGGCGGGAGCAGAGGCTACGAGCAGTACTTC
-	TRBV4-3	TRBD2	TRBJ2-3	CASSQTWRGSTDTQYF	TGCGCCAGCAGCCAAACTTGGCGGGGGTCCACAGATACGCAGTATTTT
-	TRBV12-3/TRBV12-4	TRBD1	TRBJ2-3	CASSLPRDRRRDTQYF	TGTGCCAGCAGTTTACCCCGGGACAGGCGCCGCGATACGCAGTATTTT
many	TRBV27	TRBD1	TRBJ1-5	CASSQTSDRVGQPQHF	TGTGCCAGCAGCCAAACCTCGGACAGGGTGGGCCAGCCCCAGCATTTT
many	TRBV6-6	TRBD1	TRBJ1-2	CASLPGTGGVDGYTF	TGTGCCAGCCTCCCCGGGACAGGGGGGGTTGATGGCTACACCTTC
few	TRBV6-2/TRBV6-3	-	TRBJ1-2	CASSYSMTGSYGYTF	TGTGCCAGCAGTTACTCGATGACCGGTTCCTATGGCTACACCTTC
-	TRBV7-2	-	TRBJ2-5	CASRRVMQEETQYF	TGTGCCAGCAGAAGGGTAATGCAGGAAGAGACCCAGTACTTC
-	TRBV24-1	-	TRBJ2-5	CATSDAGTLRETQYF	TGTGCCACCAGTGACGCCGGGACCCTACGTGAGACCCAGTACTTC
few	TRBV3-1	-	TRBJ2-7	CASSQDDRGEQYF	TGTGCCAGCAGCCAAGACGATCGAGGCGAGCAGTACTTC
few	TRBV20-1	TRBD1	TRBJ1-5	CSAPDRGSNQPQHF	TGCAGTGCGCCCGACAGGGGAAGCAATCAGCCCCAGCATTTT
few	TRBV12-3/TRBV12-4	TRBD1	TRBJ1-4	CASSLAGQHEKLFF	TGTGCCAGCAGTTTGGCGGGACAGCACGAAAAACTGTTTTTT
many	TRBV11-2	-	TRBJ2-7	CASSTQVNEQYF	TGTGCCAGCAGCACACAGGTGAACGAGCAGTACTTC
-	TRBV12-3/TRBV12-4	TRBD2	TRBJ2-1	CASRAPGTSGDNEQFF	TGTGCCAGCAGGGCTCCCGGGACTAGCGGAGACAATGAGCAGTTCTTC
few	TRBV2	TRBD2	TRBJ2-5	CASSDDLAGGLETQYF	TGTGCCAGCAGTGATGACCTAGCGGGGGGATTAGAGACCCAGTACTTC
-	TRBV7-2	-	TRBJ1-2	CASRGPDQGVYDYTF	TGTGCCAGCAGAGGGCCAGATCAAGGGGTCTATGACTACACCTTC
many	TRBV7-2	-	TRBJ2-5	CASSARQSYETQYF	TGTGCCAGCAGCGCCCGACAGAGTTATGAGACCCAGTACTTC
many	TRBV5-1	-	TRBJ2-5	CASSLWRDQETQYF	TGCGCCAGCAGCTTGTGGCGGGACCAAGAGACCCAGTACTTC
once	TRBV15	TRBD1	TRBJ1-1	CATTRGTGGPIGTEAFF	TGTGCCACTACTCGCGGGACAGGGGGGCCGATAGGCACTGAAGCTTTCTTT